The rows below give T cell receptor beta chains drawn from one sample of a study of blood T cell repertoires in COVID-19. Libraries were prepared by immunoSEQ multiplex PCR; TCRdb keeps only in-frame clonotypes and omits some of them. The profile shows 50,000 to 55,000 clones, 80% to 90% of them singletons. Sample: peripheral blood. All receptors come from a man aged 45 to 65 with acute or convalescent COVID-19. Each CDR3 is given with its conserved first and last residue. The D gene is left open where the match is weak. A clone size is listed for some rows: how often the clone was seen (once, few, many), or a class if it is expanded.

once,TRBJ1-5,TRBV11-3,NA,TGTGCCAGCAGCTTAGGTAGAGGGGGATATCAGCCCCAGCATTTT,CASSLGRGGYQPQHF
NA,TRBJ2-1,TRBV19,NA,TGTGCCAGTAGTGCCCGGTGGAGCGGAGGGTTTGAGCAGTTCTTC,CASSARWSGGFEQFF
NA,TRBJ1-2,TRBV2,NA,TGTGCCAGCAGAGAACAGGGAGGCGGCTATGGCTACACCTTC,CASREQGGGYGYTF
once,TRBJ2-5,TRBV6-5,TRBD1,TGTGCCAGCAGTTGGACAGGGAAGGAGACCCAGTACTTC,CASSWTGKETQYF
NA,TRBJ1-1,TRBV19,NA,TGTGCCAGTAGTGCGCCCGAGGGGGTCGCCACTGAAGCTTTCTTT,CASSAPEGVATEAFF
NA,TRBJ1-6,TRBV6-5,NA,TGTGCCAGCTCCGAGGGGGGGTTAAATTCACCCCTCCACTTT,CASSEGGLNSPLHF
once,TRBJ1-6,TRBV12-5,TRBD1,TGTGCTAGTGGTTTGGGACAGGGGGCTAATTCACCCCTCCACTTT,CASGLGQGANSPLHF
NA,TRBJ2-7,TRBV19,TRBD1,TGTGCCAGTAGTACCTCCGGGACAGGGATCGAGCAGTACTTC,CASSTSGTGIEQYF
NA,TRBJ1-2,TRBV6-5,TRBD1,TGTGCCAGCAGGGGACAGGGAGGGCCCTATGGCTACACCTTC,CASRGQGGPYGYTF
NA,TRBJ2-7,TRBV6-5,TRBD2,TGTGCCAGCACTAAACCCGGGGGGGTCCACGAGCAGTACTTC,CASTKPGGVHEQYF
once,TRBJ1-6,TRBV7-6,NA,TGTGCCAGCAGTTTAACTGGGAGGGGAGGGTCACCCCTCCACTTT,CASSLTGRGGSPLHF
NA,TRBJ2-7,TRBV28,NA,TGTGCCAGCAGTTTATCTTCCGGTTACGAGCAGTACTTC,CASSLSSGYEQYF
NA,TRBJ1-1,TRBV9,NA,TGTGCCAGCAGCCCCCGCACTCGGTCGGACACTGAAGCTTTCTTT,CASSPRTRSDTEAFF
once,TRBJ2-4,TRBV30,NA,TGTGCCCCCCAGGGGCCGGAGCCGGCCAAAAACATTCAGTACTTC,CAPQGPEPAKNIQYF
NA,TRBJ2-5,TRBV6-2/TRBV6-3,TRBD1,TGTGCCAGCAGTTACCGGACAGGGGCCCCTAGTGAAGAGACCCAGTACTTC,CASSYRTGAPSEETQYF
NA,TRBJ2-7,TRBV28,NA,TGTGCCAGCACAGTCCAGGGTTACTACGAGCAGTACTTC,CASTVQGYYEQYF
NA,TRBJ2-7,TRBV19,TRBD1,TGTGCCAGTAGTACCCAACAGGGGGTTTACGAGCAGTACTTC,CASSTQQGVYEQYF
NA,TRBJ2-7,TRBV2,TRBD1,TGTGCCAGCAGTGATTTAGGACAGGGAATTGGCGAGCAGTACTTC,CASSDLGQGIGEQYF
NA,TRBJ1-2,TRBV7-9,TRBD1,TGTGCCAGCAGCTTAGTGGGACAGGGCTATGGCTACACCTTC,CASSLVGQGYGYTF
NA,TRBJ1-4,TRBV28,TRBD1,TGTGCCAGCAGTTGGGGACAGACCAATGAAAAACTGTTTTTT,CASSWGQTNEKLFF
NA,TRBJ2-3,TRBV2,TRBD2,TGTGCCAGCAGGTTCGGACTAGCGGGCACAGATACGCAGTATTTT,CASRFGLAGTDTQYF
NA,TRBJ1-5,TRBV19,TRBD1,TGTGCCAGTAGTACCTCACCGGGACAGGGTCGGTTGAATCAGCCCCAGCATTTT,CASSTSPGQGRLNQPQHF
NA,TRBJ1-1,TRBV2,NA,TGTGCCAGCAGTGAAATGGGGGCCACTGAAGCTTTCTTT,CASSEMGATEAFF
NA,TRBJ2-5,TRBV11-2,TRBD1,TGTGCCAGCAGCTTACACAGGGGAACAGAGACCCAGTACTTC,CASSLHRGTETQYF
NA,TRBJ1-2,TRBV30,TRBD1,TGTGCCTGGAGACGGACAGGGGTATTTAGTGGCTACACCTTC,CAWRRTGVFSGYTF
NA,TRBJ2-7,TRBV20-1,NA,TGCAGTGCTAGAGCGGGTCACGAGCAGTACTTC,CSARAGHEQYF
NA,TRBJ1-2,TRBV6-5,NA,TGTGCCAGCCTTAAGGTGCAGGGAAACTATGGCTACACCTTC,CASLKVQGNYGYTF
NA,TRBJ2-5,TRBV3-1/TRBV3-2,TRBD2,TGTGCCAGCAGCCAAGATGTGGGGACTAAGTACTTC,CASSQDVGTKYF
NA,TRBJ1-6,TRBV14,NA,TGTGCCAGCAGCCCGAGGAGCTCCTATAATTCACCCCTCCACTTT,CASSPRSSYNSPLHF
NA,TRBJ2-7,TRBV30,NA,TGTGCCTGGAGCCCTGGCAGGGGAGCCTACGAGCAGTACTTC,CAWSPGRGAYEQYF
few,TRBJ1-2,TRBV18,NA,TGTGCCAGCTCACCAGGAACAGCCTATGGCTACACCTTC,CASSPGTAYGYTF
NA,TRBJ1-5,TRBV6-5,NA,TGTGCCAGCATCATCGGGGAGGGAGGCGGTCAGCCCCAGCATTTT,CASIIGEGGGQPQHF
NA,TRBJ2-5,TRBV6-5,NA,TGTGCCAGCACCGACAGAGAGACCCAGTACTTC,CASTDRETQYF
few,TRBJ2-2,TRBV10-1,TRBD2,TGCGCCAGCAGTGAGGGGGTAGCGGGGTACACCGGGGAGCTGTTTTTT,CASSEGVAGYTGELFF
NA,TRBJ2-1,TRBV13,NA,TGTGCCAGCAGCTTTGCGGACAAGCAGTTCTTC,CASSFADKQFF
NA,TRBJ1-4,TRBV5-4,TRBD1,TGTGCCAGCAGCGACGGGACAGGGACGAACGGAAAACTGTTTTTT,CASSDGTGTNGKLFF
NA,TRBJ1-1,TRBV24-1,NA,TGTGCCACCAGTGATTTCGGGAACACTGAAGCTTTCTTT,CATSDFGNTEAFF
few,TRBJ1-3,TRBV21-1,NA,TGTGCCAGCAGCCTAGTAGGGGGAACTGGAAACACCATATATTTT,CASSLVGGTGNTIYF
NA,TRBJ2-2,TRBV4-1,NA,TGCGCCAGCAGCCAAGAAGAGGAAACCGGGGAGCTGTTTTTT,CASSQEEETGELFF
NA,TRBJ1-5,TRBV28,NA,TGTGCCAGCAGTGGGCCGCCCCAGCATTTT,CASSGPPQHF
NA,TRBJ2-1,TRBV6-6,NA,TGTGCCAGCAGGGAGACAGGGACTGGGGGCGGTGAGCAGTTCTTC,CASRETGTGGGEQFF
NA,TRBJ1-2,TRBV6-4,TRBD1,TGTGCCAGCAGTGTTTTCCCAGGGGGCCGTAACTATGGCTACACCTTC,CASSVFPGGRNYGYTF
NA,TRBJ2-7,TRBV5-1,NA,TGCGCCAGCAGCTTGGGGGGCGCGGAGAATCTCGAGCAGTACTTC,CASSLGGAENLEQYF
NA,TRBJ2-3,TRBV7-3,TRBD1,TGTGCCAGCAGCTTGAGGGGGCGAGGCACAGATACGCAGTATTTT,CASSLRGRGTDTQYF
once,TRBJ2-2,TRBV9,NA,TGTGCCAGCAGCGTCGGACTGAACACCGGGGAGCTGTTTTTT,CASSVGLNTGELFF
NA,TRBJ2-5,TRBV4-2,TRBD2,TGTGCCAGCAGCCAAGACAGCGGGAGGGCCACAGAGACCCAGTACTTC,CASSQDSGRATETQYF
NA,TRBJ2-1,TRBV4-1,TRBD1,TGCGCCAGCAGCAACCTACAGGGGCTCATAAATGAGCAGTTCTTC,CASSNLQGLINEQFF
NA,TRBJ2-5,TRBV2,NA,TGTGCCAGCAGTGAGGACGCCGCGGGGGAGACCCAGTACTTC,CASSEDAAGETQYF
NA,TRBJ2-5,TRBV4-1,NA,TGCGCCAGCAGCCAAACAGGGTCCTTGGAGACCCAGTACTTC,CASSQTGSLETQYF
NA,TRBJ1-4,TRBV18,NA,TGTGCCAGCTCACCAATAAGAGAGGGTAATGAAAAACTGTTTTTT,CASSPIREGNEKLFF
few,TRBJ1-6,TRBV7-3,NA,TGTGCCAGCAGCCCCAACCAGGGCTCACCCCTCCACTTT,CASSPNQGSPLHF
NA,TRBJ2-3,TRBV6-1,TRBD1,TGTGCCAGCAGTGAAGACACAGGGGTTGGGACAGATACGCAGTATTTT,CASSEDTGVGTDTQYF
NA,TRBJ2-1,TRBV6-5,TRBD1,TGTGCCAGCAGGAGGGACAGGGTAAAAAATGAGCAGTTCTTC,CASRRDRVKNEQFF
few,TRBJ2-5,TRBV6-2/TRBV6-3,NA,TGTGCCAGCGGCCCCGACAGGCTCGAGACCCAGTACTTC,CASGPDRLETQYF